This T cell receptor (beta chain) was sequenced for a study of T cells after yellow fever vaccination. Study at large: Fractions containing few cells were prepared with SMART-Seq v4 Ultra Low Input. Study-wide points: Most clones from primary vaccination were detected again post-booster (96% CD4, 88% CD8). The study noted that FACS-sorted repertoires could contain abundant clonotypes contaminating from the bulk population.

With respect to this clonotype: Its antigen is unknown.

TCR cDNA was made by 5'RACE template switching, adding a universal primer site and UMIs. TCRdb fed the 5' RACE reads into MiXCR, producing one record per CDR3 protein. Here the sample spans some 350,000 distinct CDR3 sequences, 4.1% being singletons. Between the trimmed V and J ends, which lost 0 bases and 8 bases, there was a span of 14 bases. This CDR3 is built from 15 residues. Germline CDR1 SGHRS, CDR2 YFSETQ. This sample comprised PBMCs, obtained 5 days after the yellow fever booster vaccination. The chain links TRBV5-1 to TRBJ1-4; D not certain. The clonotype was recovered from a man younger than 35 who received the YFV17D yellow fever vaccine. CDR3 DNA: TGCGCCAGCAGCTTGGGGCAGACCCCTGGGGAAAAACTGTTTTTT. Translated: CASSLGQTPGEKLFF.